This T cell receptor (beta chain) was obtained from a study of T cell responses to AZD1222 COVID-19 vaccine. The CDR3 spans 11 residues. V was pared by 4 bases and J by 8 bases, with 8 bases between. Germline V gene data show CDR1 as LNHDA and CDR2 as SQIVND (reference sequence). Sequencing was performed with immunoSEQ multiplex PCR; in TCRdb, only in-frame clones are kept and a portion is missing. In the table there are roughly 160,000 clones, roughly nine tenths of which are singletons. Study findings and constraints: Of spike-specific TCRs, nearly half reportedly target regions left unmutated in variants. Mapped onto spike, vaccine-associated CD4 TCRs spanned it and were dominant at 160-218 and 743-854. No repertoire was sampled before or during the peak T cell response, only after it.

This clone is a singleton in its sample. Its antigen remains unknown. The TCR sequence derives from an adult in good health. The specimen was peripheral blood, collected on day 0 of MenACWY control vaccination. V usage is TRBV19 and J usage is TRBJ1-2; D gene uncertain. The CDR3, as DNA: TGTGCCAGTAGTAAGGGAGGCGGCTACACCTTC. Translated, it gives CASSKGGGYTF.